A selection of T cell receptor beta chains follows, all from one sample in a study of vaccination effects on CD4 cells after COVID-19. No antigen has been assigned to these receptors. Here immunoSEQ multiplex PCR was the method, and the copy in TCRdb shows in-frame clones only, minus some. The sample shows under 85,000 clones, around four fifths of them seen only once. The sequencing here drew on CD4+ T cells from PBMCs cultured with HCoV-OC43 spike peptides, taken after COVID-19 vaccination. The source is a human donor who received a COVID-19 vaccine. Both conserved end residues are part of each CDR3. The D gene is left open where the match is weak. Rows give clone size only sometimes, using once, few, many, or a class for an expanded clone.

J	V	D	size	CDR3	DNA
TRBJ2-6	TRBV27	NA	NA	CASSLRTELANVLTF	TGTGCCAGCAGTCTCCGGACAGAACTGGCCAACGTCCTGACTTTC
TRBJ1-4	TRBV5-1	TRBD1	NA	CASSPNRQGRGEKLFF	TGCGCCAGCAGCCCCAATCGACAGGGGAGGGGTGAAAAACTGTTTTTT
TRBJ2-1	TRBV6-5	TRBD1	NA	CASSYGTVNNEQFF	TGTGCCAGCAGCTACGGGACAGTAAACAATGAGCAGTTCTTC
TRBJ1-2	TRBV19	NA	few	CASREGTNYGYTF	TGTGCCAGTAGGGAGGGGACTAACTATGGCTACACCTTC
TRBJ1-5	TRBV4-1	NA	NA	CASSQVQFSSNQPQHF	TGCGCCAGCAGCCAAGTTCAATTCAGCAGCAATCAGCCCCAGCATTTT
TRBJ2-5	TRBV6-5	TRBD1	NA	CASSAGTGGSQYF	TGTGCCAGCAGCGCCGGGACAGGGGGCTCCCAGTACTTC
TRBJ2-5	TRBV4-3	NA	NA	CASSQAETGGGVATQYF	TGCGCCAGCAGCCAAGCCGAGACAGGCGGCGGGGTGGCGACCCAGTACTTC
TRBJ2-3	TRBV6-4	NA	NA	CASSDLTDTQYF	TGTGCCAGCAGTGACCTAACGGATACGCAGTATTTT
TRBJ2-5	TRBV9	NA	NA	CASSVGGIQETQYF	TGTGCCAGCAGCGTAGGGGGGATCCAAGAGACCCAGTACTTC
TRBJ2-3	TRBV7-2	NA	NA	CASSFDTSTDTQYF	TGTGCCAGCAGCTTTGATACTAGCACAGATACGCAGTATTTT
TRBJ1-2	TRBV12-3/TRBV12-4	NA	NA	CASSFLPLDGYTF	TGTGCCAGCAGTTTTCTGCCCCTTGATGGCTACACCTTC
TRBJ2-5	TRBV6-5	NA	NA	CASRPQGAQTQYF	TGTGCCAGCAGGCCGCAGGGCGCCCAGACCCAGTACTTC
TRBJ2-2	TRBV27	TRBD2	NA	CATSPSGANTGELFF	TGTGCCACCTCGCCTAGCGGGGCGAACACCGGGGAGCTGTTTTTT
TRBJ1-1	TRBV2	NA	NA	CASSPSGTRENTEAFF	TGTGCCAGCAGTCCCTCCGGGACAAGGGAGAACACTGAAGCTTTCTTT
TRBJ1-1	TRBV10-3	NA	NA	CAISDLTESEAFF	TGTGCCATCAGTGACCTGACCGAGTCTGAAGCTTTCTTT
TRBJ2-3	TRBV7-2	NA	few	CASSLGAGAQGDTQYF	TGTGCCAGCAGCTTAGGTGCGGGGGCCCAGGGAGATACGCAGTATTTT
TRBJ2-1	TRBV10-3	NA	NA	CATRLGEVDEQFF	TGTGCCACCCGGTTGGGCGAGGTGGATGAGCAGTTCTTC
TRBJ1-5	TRBV6-2/TRBV6-3	NA	NA	CASSYAGFSNQPQHF	TGTGCCAGCAGTTACGCGGGGTTTAGCAATCAGCCCCAGCATTTT
TRBJ1-3	TRBV2	NA	once	CASSEWGPSGNTIYF	TGTGCCAGCAGTGAGTGGGGGCCGTCTGGAAACACCATATATTTT
TRBJ1-2	TRBV6-2/TRBV6-3	NA	NA	CASSSTTQRGYTF	TGTGCCAGCAGCTCTACTACCCAGCGGGGCTACACCTTC
TRBJ2-5	TRBV19	NA	NA	CASSMGPLLTETQYF	TGTGCCAGTAGTATGGGGCCGCTGCTCACAGAGACCCAGTACTTC
TRBJ1-5	TRBV7-9	NA	NA	CASSLGFSGFGSNQPQHF	TGTGCCAGCAGCTTAGGGTTTTCAGGGTTTGGTAGCAATCAGCCCCAGCATTTT
TRBJ2-6	TRBV19	TRBD1	once	CASSIGMGQGANVLTF	TGTGCCAGTAGTATCGGTATGGGACAGGGGGCCAACGTCCTGACTTTC
TRBJ1-2	TRBV30	NA	few	CAWSAQRGDGYTF	TGTGCCTGGAGCGCCCAACGGGGTGATGGCTACACCTTC
TRBJ2-3	TRBV28	TRBD2	NA	CASSQSPWERGGGFPDTQYF	TGTGCCAGCAGTCAATCCCCTTGGGAGCGGGGGGGCGGGTTCCCAGATACGCAGTATTTT
TRBJ1-1	TRBV28	NA	once	CASSPGGALMGTEAFF	TGTGCCAGCAGTCCCGGAGGGGCACTAATGGGCACTGAAGCTTTCTTT
TRBJ1-5	TRBV7-3	NA	NA	CASSGDSNQPQHF	TGTGCCAGCTCGGGAGATAGCAATCAGCCCCAGCATTTT
TRBJ2-1	TRBV12-5	NA	NA	CASGLDSKNEQFF	TGTGCTAGTGGTTTGGACAGTAAAAATGAGCAGTTCTTC
TRBJ2-2	TRBV7-3	NA	NA	CASSLHPNTGELFF	TGTGCCAGCAGCTTACATCCGAACACCGGGGAGCTGTTTTTT
TRBJ1-2	TRBV5-5	NA	NA	CASSFQTEPAFGYTF	TGTGCCAGCAGCTTCCAAACGGAGCCCGCTTTTGGCTACACCTTC
TRBJ1-2	TRBV6-1	NA	NA	CASSEARGKDGYTF	TGTGCCAGCAGTGAAGCCCGGGGAAAGGACGGCTACACCTTC
TRBJ1-3	TRBV15	TRBD1	once	CATSKQGAVGNTIYF	TGTGCCACCAGCAAGCAGGGGGCTGTTGGAAACACCATATATTTT
TRBJ2-1	TRBV6-5	NA	NA	CASRIGLYNEQFF	TGTGCCAGCCGCATCGGGTTATACAATGAGCAGTTCTTC
TRBJ2-1	TRBV18	TRBD1	once	CASSLLPGQEDNEQFF	TGTGCCAGCTCACTCTTACCGGGACAGGAGGACAATGAGCAGTTCTTC
TRBJ2-1	TRBV5-1	TRBD2	NA	CASSLVPAGGYNEQFF	TGCGCCAGCAGCTTGGTTCCAGCGGGGGGATACAATGAGCAGTTCTTC
TRBJ1-2	TRBV5-8	NA	NA	CASSFTRTAGGYTF	TGTGCCAGCAGCTTTACACGGACAGCCGGTGGCTACACCTTC
TRBJ1-6	TRBV2	TRBD1	few	CASRVGTDNSPLHF	TGTGCCAGCAGAGTCGGGACAGACAATTCACCCCTCCACTTT
TRBJ2-3	TRBV6-5	NA	NA	CASSYSRDYTDTQYF	TGTGCCAGCAGTTACTCCCGGGATTACACAGATACGCAGTATTTT
TRBJ2-3	TRBV5-1	NA	NA	CASSLALVGGATSTDTQYF	TGCGCCAGCAGCTTGGCCCTAGTGGGGGGGGCGACTAGCACAGATACGCAGTATTTT
TRBJ1-5	TRBV19	NA	NA	CASTNSRRGVRSNQPQHF	TGTGCCAGTACTAATTCTCGACGGGGGGTGAGAAGCAATCAGCCCCAGCATTTT
TRBJ1-2	TRBV10-3	NA	NA	CAISETPGQRGGYTF	TGTGCCATCAGTGAGACGCCCGGACAGCGAGGCGGCTACACCTTC
TRBJ1-3	TRBV3-1/TRBV3-2	NA	NA	CAARSSGNTIYF	TGTGCCGCCAGAAGCTCTGGAAACACCATATATTTT
TRBJ1-2	TRBV6-4	NA	NA	CASSDHGKGGYTF	TGTGCCAGCAGTGACCATGGGAAGGGTGGCTACACCTTC